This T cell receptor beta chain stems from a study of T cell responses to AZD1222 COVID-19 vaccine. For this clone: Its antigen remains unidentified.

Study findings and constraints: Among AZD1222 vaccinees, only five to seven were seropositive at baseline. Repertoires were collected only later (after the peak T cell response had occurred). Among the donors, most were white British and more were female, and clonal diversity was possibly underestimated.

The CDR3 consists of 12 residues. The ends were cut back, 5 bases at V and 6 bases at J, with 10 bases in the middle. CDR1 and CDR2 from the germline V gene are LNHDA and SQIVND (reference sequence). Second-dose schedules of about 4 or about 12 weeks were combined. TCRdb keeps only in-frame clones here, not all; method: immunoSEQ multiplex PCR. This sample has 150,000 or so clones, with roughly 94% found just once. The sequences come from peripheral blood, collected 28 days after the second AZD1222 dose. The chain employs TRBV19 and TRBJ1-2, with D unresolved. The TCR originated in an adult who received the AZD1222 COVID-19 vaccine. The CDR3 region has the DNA TGTGCCAGTAGTCTTCGACCGGATGGCTACACCTTC. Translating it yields CASSLRPDGYTF.